Detailed here is one TCR beta chain. This specimen belongs to a study of blood T cell repertoires in COVID-19. Study at large: Sites in the United States, Italy and Spain provided acute and convalescent COVID-19 samples. In each case, the material was cDNA or gDNA derived from T cells, B-cell-depleted T cells, or PBMCs.

The CDR3 loop spans 16 amino acids. With 0 bases removed from V and 4 bases from J, the gap between germline ends came to 16 bases. Germline lookup yields CDR1 SGHRS and CDR2 YFSETQ. Clones were read by immunoSEQ multiplex PCR, and TCRdb kept only the in-frame ones, dropping some. This sample yields fewer than 80,000 clones, of which about 88% are seen a single time; about 4.9% belongs to the top ten. The origin of this receptor is a woman aged 45-60 years with active COVID-19. The chain combines TRBV5-1 with TRBJ1-2; D call uncertain. The sample was peripheral blood. Written as DNA, the CDR3 is TGCGCCAGCAGCTTGGGGCAGGCGACCGATATCTATGGCTACACCTTC. Protein sequence: CASSLGQATDIYGYTF. The full variable domain, rest sourced from reference TRBV5-1 and TRBJ1-2, is KAGVTQTPRYLIKTRGQQVTLSCSPISGHRSVSWYQQTPGQGLQFLFEYFSETQRNKGNFPGRFSGRQFSNSRSEMNVSTLELGDSALYLCASSLGQATDIYGYTFGSGTRLTVV.